The TCR beta chain under discussion was sequenced for a study of cytomegalovirus exposure and HLA in healthy donors. PCR used 60 Vbeta primers and 13 Jbeta primers. Assay used: immunoSEQ multiplex PCR; TCRdb lists only in-frame clones, some missing. The sample holds nearly 200,000 clones. The receptor was derived from a boy between 10 and 17 years old in good health and CMV-seronegative. The sequencing input was PBMCs.

The CDR3 bases are TGCGCCAGCAGCTTGCTGGCAGGGGGGTCCTACAATGAGCAGTTCTTC. Translation: CASSLLAGGSYNEQFF. The gene calls are TRBV5-1 and TRBJ2-1; possible D gene TRBD1, 7 bases. Germline V lookup: CDR1 SGHRS, CDR2 YFSETQ. The germline V and J ends were trimmed by 1 base and 1 base, with 12 bases remaining between them. This CDR3 spans 16 amino acids.